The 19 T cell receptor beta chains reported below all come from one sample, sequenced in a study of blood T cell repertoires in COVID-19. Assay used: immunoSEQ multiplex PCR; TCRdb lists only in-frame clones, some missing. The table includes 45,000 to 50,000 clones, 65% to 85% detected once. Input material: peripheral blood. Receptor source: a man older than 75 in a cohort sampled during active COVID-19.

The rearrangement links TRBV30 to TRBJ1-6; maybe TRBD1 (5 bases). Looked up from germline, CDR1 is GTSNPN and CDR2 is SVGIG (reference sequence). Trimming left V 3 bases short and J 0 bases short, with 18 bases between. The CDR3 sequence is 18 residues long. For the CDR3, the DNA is TGTGCCTGGAGGGTGACAGTTGCCCCAAGCTCCTATAATTCACCCCTCCACTTT. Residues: CAWRVTVAPSSYNSPLHF.

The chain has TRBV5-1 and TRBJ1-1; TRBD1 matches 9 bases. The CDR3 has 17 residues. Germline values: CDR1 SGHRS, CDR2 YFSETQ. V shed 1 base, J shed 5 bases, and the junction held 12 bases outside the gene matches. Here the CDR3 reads CASSLNSLTGGGTEAFF. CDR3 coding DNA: TGCGCCAGCAGCTTGAACAGCTTAACAGGGGGCGGAACTGAAGCTTTCTTT.

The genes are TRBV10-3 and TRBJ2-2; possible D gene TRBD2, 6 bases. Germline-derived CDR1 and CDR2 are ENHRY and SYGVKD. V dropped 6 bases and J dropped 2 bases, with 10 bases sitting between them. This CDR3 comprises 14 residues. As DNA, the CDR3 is TGTGCCATCAGGAGGGACTCCAACACCGGGGAGCTGTTTTTT. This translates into CAIRRDSNTGELFF.

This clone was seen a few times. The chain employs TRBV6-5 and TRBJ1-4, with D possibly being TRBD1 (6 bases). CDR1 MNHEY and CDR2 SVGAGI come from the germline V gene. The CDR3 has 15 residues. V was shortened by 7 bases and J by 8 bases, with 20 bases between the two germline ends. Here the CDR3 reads CASTQGGADDEKLFF. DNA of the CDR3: TGTGCCAGCACCCAAGGGGGGGCTGATGACGAAAAACTGTTTTTT.

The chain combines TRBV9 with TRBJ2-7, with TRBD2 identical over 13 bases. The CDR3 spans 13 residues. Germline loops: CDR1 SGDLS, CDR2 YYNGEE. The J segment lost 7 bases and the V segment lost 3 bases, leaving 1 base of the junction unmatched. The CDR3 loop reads CASSGTSGSEQYF. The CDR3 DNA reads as TGTGCCAGCAGCGGGACTAGCGGGAGTGAGCAGTACTTC.

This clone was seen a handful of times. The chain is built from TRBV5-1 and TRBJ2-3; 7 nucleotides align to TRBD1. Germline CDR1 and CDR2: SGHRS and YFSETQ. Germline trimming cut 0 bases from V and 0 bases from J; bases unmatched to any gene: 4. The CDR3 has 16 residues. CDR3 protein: CASSLVGTASTDTQYF. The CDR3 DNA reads TGCGCCAGCAGCTTGGTCGGGACAGCTAGCACAGATACGCAGTATTTT.

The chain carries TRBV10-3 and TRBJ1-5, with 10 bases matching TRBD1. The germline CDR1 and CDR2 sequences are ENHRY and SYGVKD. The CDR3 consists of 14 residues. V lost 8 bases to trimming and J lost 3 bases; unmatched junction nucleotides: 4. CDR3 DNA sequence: TGTGCCATCTCGACAGGGGGCTTCAATCAGCCCCAGCATTTT. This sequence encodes CAISTGGFNQPQHF.

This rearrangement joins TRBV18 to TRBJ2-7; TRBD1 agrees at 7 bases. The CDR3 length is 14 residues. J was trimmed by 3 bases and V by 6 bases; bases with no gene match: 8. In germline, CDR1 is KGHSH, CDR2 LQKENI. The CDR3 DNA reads TGTGCCAGCTCCCCGGGACAGTCGTTCTACGAGCAGTACTTC. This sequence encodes CASSPGQSFYEQYF.

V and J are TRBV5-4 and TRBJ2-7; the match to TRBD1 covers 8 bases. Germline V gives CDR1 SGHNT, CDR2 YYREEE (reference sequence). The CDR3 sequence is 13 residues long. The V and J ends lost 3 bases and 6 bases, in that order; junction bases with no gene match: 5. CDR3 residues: CASSSTGAGEQYF. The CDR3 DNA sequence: TGTGCCAGCAGCTCGACAGGGGCGGGCGAGCAGTACTTC.

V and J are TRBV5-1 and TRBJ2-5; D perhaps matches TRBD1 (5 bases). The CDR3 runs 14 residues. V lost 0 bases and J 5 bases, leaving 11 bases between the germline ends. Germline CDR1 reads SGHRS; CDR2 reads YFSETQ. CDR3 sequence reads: CASSLEGNLETQYF. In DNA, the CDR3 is TGCGCCAGCAGCTTGGAGGGGAATTTGGAGACCCAGTACTTC.

The CDR3 reads CASSQLLAGTDTQYF. The DNA for the CDR3 is TGTGCCAGCAGCCAACTCCTAGCGGGCACAGATACGCAGTATTTT. The chain links TRBV14 to TRBJ2-3, with 7 positions matching TRBD2. V lost 2 bases to trimming and J lost 1 base; unmatched junction nucleotides: 3. Germline V gene sequence: CDR1 SGHDN, CDR2 FVKESK. The CDR3 length is 15 residues.

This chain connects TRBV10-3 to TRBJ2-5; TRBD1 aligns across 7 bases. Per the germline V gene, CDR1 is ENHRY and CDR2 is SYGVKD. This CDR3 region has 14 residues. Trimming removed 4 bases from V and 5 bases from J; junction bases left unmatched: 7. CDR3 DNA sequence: TGTGCCATCAGTGGACAGGGCCTTGTGGAGACCCAGTACTTC. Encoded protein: CAISGQGLVETQYF.

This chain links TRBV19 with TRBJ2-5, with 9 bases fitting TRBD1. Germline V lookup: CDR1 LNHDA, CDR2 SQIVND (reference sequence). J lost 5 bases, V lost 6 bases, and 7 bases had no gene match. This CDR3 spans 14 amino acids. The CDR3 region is CASRRQGVEETQYF. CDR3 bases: TGTGCCAGTAGGAGACAGGGGGTGGAGGAGACCCAGTACTTC.

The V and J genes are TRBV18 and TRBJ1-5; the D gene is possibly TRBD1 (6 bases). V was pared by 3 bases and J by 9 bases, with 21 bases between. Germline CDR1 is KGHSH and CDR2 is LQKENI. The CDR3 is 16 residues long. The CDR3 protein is CASSPETGTLFGPQHF. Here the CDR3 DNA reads TGTGCCAGCTCACCCGAGACCGGGACACTTTTTGGGCCCCAGCATTTT.

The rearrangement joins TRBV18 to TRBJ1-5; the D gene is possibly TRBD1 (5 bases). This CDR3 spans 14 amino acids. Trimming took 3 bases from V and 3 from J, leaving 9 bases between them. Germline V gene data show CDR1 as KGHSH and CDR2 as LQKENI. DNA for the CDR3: TGTGCCAGCTCACCGCAGGGAAACAATCAGCCCCAGCATTTT. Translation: CASSPQGNNQPQHF.

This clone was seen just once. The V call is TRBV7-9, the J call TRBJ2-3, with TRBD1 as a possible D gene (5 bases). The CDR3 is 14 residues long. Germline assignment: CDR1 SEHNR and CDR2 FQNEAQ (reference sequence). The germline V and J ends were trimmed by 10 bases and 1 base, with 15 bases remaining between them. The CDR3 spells CAITGDGGTDTQYF. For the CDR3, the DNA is TGTGCCATTACAGGCGATGGGGGCACAGATACGCAGTATTTT.

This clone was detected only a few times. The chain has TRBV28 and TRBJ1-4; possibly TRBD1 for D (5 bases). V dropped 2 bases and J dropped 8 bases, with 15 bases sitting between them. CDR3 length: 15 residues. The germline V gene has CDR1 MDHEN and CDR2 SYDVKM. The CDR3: CASSLPRAGWEKLFF. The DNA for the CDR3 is TGTGCCAGCAGTTTACCCAGGGCAGGGTGGGAAAAACTGTTTTTT.

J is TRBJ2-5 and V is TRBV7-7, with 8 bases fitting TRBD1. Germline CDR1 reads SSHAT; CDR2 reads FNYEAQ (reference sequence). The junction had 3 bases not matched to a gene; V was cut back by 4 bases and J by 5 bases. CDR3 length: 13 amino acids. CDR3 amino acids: CASSSDRVETQYF. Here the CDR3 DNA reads TGTGCCAGCAGCTCGGACAGGGTCGAGACCCAGTACTTC.

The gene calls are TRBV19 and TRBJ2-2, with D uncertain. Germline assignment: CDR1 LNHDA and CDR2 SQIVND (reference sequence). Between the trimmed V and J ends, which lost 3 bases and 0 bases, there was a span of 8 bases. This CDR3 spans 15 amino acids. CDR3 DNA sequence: TGTGCCAGTAGTATGAGTAACGCGAACACCGGGGAGCTGTTTTTT. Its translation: CASSMSNANTGELFF.